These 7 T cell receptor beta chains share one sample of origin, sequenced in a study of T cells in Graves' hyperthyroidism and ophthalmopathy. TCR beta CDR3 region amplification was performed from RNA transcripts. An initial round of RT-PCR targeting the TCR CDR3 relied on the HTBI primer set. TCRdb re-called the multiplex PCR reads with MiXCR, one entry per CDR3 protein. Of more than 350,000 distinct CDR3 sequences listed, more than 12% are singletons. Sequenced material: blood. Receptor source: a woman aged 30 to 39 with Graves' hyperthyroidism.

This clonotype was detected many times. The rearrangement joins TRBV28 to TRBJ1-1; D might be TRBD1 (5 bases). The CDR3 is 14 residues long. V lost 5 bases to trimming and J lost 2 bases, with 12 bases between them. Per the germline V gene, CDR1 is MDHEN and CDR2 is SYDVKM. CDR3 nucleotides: TGTGCCAGCAGTCCCGCAGGGATCAACACTGAAGCTTTCTTT. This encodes CASSPAGINTEAFF. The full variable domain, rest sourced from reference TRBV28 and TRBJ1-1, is DVKVTQSSRYLVKRTGEKVFLECVQDMDHENMFWYRQDPGLGLRLIYFSYDVKMKEKGDIPEGYSVSREKKERFSLILESASTNQTSMYLCASSPAGINTEAFFGQGTRLTVV.

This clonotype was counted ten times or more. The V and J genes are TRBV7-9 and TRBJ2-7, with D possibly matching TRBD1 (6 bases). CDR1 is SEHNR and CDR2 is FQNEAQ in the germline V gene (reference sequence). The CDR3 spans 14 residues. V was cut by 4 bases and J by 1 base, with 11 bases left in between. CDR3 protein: CASSSDRRSYEQYF. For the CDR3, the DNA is TGTGCCAGCAGCTCTGACAGGCGTTCCTACGAGCAGTACTTC.

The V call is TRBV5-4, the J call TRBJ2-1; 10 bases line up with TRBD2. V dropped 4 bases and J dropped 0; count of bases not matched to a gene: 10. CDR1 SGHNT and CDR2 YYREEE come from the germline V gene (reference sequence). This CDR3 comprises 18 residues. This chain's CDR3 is CASSDGASGRRSYNEQFF. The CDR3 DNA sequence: TGTGCCAGCAGCGATGGGGCTAGCGGGAGACGCTCCTACAATGAGCAGTTCTTC.

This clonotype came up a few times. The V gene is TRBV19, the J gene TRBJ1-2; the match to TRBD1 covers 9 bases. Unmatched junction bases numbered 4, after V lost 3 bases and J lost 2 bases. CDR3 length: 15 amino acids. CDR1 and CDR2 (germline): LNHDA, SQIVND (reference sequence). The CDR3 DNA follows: TGTGCCAGTAGTATCGGGACAGGGATGAACTATGGCTACACCTTC. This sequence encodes CASSIGTGMNYGYTF.

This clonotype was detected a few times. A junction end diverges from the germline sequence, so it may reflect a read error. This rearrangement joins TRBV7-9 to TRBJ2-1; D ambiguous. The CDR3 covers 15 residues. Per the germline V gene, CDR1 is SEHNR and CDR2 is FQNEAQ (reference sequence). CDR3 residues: CASSSWRSSYNEQLF. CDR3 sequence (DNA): TGTGCCAGCAGCTCTTGGCGGAGCTCCTACAATGAGCAGCTCTTC. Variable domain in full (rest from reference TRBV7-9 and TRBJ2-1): DTGVSQNPRHKITKRGQNVTFRCDPISEHNRLYWYRQTLGQGPEFLTYFQNEAQLEKSRLLSDRFSAERPKGSFSTLEIQRTEQGDSAMYLCASSSWRSSYNEQLFGPGTRLTVL.

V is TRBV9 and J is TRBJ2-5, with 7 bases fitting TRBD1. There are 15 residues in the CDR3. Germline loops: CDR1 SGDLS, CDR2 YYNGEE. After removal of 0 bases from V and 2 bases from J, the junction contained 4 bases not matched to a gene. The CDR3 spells CASSVEGTVQETQYF. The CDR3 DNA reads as TGTGCCAGCAGCGTAGAGGGGACAGTTCAAGAGACCCAGTACTTC. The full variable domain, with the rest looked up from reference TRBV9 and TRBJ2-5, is DSGVTQTPKHLITATGQRVTLRCSPRSGDLSVYWYQQSLDQGLQFLIQYYNGEERAKGNILERFSAQQFPDLHSELNLSSLELGDSALYFCASSVEGTVQETQYFGPGTRLLVL.

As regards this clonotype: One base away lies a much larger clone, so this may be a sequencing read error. The CDR3 sequence: CASSSGTSGAYEQYF. The CDR3 DNA reads as TGTGCCAGCAGCTCCGGGACTAGCGGTGCCTACGAGCAGTACTTC. The chain combines TRBV7-9 with TRBJ2-7; TRBD2 aligns across 11 bases. The junction had 4 bases not matched to a gene; V was cut back by 4 bases and J by 2 bases. Germline CDR1 reads SEHNR; CDR2 reads FQNEAQ (reference sequence). The CDR3 contains 15 residues.